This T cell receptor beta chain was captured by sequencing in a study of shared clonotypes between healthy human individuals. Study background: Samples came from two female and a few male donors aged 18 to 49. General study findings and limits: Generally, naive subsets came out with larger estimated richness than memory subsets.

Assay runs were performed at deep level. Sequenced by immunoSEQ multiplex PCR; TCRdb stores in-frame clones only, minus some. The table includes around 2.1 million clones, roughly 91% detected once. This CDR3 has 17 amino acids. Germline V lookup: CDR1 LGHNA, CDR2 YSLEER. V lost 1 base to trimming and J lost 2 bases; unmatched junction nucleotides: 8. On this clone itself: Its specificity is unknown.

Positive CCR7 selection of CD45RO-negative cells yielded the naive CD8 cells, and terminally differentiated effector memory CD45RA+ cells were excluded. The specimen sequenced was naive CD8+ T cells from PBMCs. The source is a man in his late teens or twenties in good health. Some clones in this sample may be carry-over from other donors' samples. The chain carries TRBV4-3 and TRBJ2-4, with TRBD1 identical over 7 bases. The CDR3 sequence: CASSQVFDRVTKNIQYF. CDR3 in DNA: TGCGCCAGCAGCCAAGTTTTTGACAGGGTCACCAAAAACATTCAGTACTTC.